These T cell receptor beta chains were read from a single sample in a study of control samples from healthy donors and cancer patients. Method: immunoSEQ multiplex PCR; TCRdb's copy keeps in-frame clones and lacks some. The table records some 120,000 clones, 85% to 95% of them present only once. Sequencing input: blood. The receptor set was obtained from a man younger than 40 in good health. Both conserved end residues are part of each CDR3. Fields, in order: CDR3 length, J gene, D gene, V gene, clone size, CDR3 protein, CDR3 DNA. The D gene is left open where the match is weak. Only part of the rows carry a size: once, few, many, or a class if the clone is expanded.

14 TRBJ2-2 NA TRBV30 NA CAWSVLLDTGELFF TGTGCCTGGAGTGTACTACTCGACACCGGGGAGCTGTTTTTT
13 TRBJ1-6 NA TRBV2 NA CANKVQSNSPLHF TGTGCCAACAAGGTACAGTCCAATTCACCCCTCCACTTT
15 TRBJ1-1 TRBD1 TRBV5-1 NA CASSWGQVWGTEAFF TGCGCCAGCAGCTGGGGACAGGTTTGGGGCACTGAAGCTTTCTTT
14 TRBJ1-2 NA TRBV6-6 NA CATSPGLLVYGYTF TGTGCTACTTCCCCCGGACTCCTGGTCTATGGCTACACCTTC
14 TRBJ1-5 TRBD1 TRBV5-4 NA CASSQGPGDQPQHF TGTGCCAGTTCACAGGGGCCGGGCGATCAGCCCCAGCATTTT
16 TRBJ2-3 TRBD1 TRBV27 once CASRRDREKGTDTQYF TGTGCCAGCAGAAGGGACAGGGAGAAGGGCACAGATACGCAGTATTTT
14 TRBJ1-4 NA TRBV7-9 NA CASSSSLANEKLFF TGTGCCAGCAGCTCAAGCCTGGCTAATGAAAAACTGTTTTTT
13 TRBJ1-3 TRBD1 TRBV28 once CASRGQGANTIYF TGTGCCAGCAGGGGACAGGGGGCAAACACCATATATTTT
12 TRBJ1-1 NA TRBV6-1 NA CASSEARGGAFF TGTGCCAGCAGTGAAGCTAGGGGGGGGGCTTTCTTT
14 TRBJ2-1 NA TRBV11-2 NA CASSSPRTLGRQFF TGTGCCAGCAGCTCCCCTAGGACCTTAGGAAGGCAGTTCTTC
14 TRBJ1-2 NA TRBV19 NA CASSRVVTNYGYTF TGTGCCAGTAGTCGGGTTGTGACGAACTATGGCTACACCTTC
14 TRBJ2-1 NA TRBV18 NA CASSPPTLYNEQFF TGTGCCAGCTCACCCCCGACACTTTACAATGAGCAGTTCTTC
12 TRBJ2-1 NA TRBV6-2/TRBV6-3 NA CASSPTGNEQFF TGTGCCAGCAGCCCCACGGGGAATGAGCAGTTCTTC
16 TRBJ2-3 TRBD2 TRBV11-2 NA CASSPLERGLTDTQYF TGTGCCAGCAGCCCCCTTGAGCGGGGGTTAACAGATACGCAGTATTTT
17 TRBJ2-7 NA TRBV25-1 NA CASSEYNGKGALYEQYF TGTGCCAGCAGTGAATATAATGGCAAGGGCGCTTTATACGAGCAGTACTTC
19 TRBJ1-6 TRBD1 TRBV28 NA CASSFYMGQGATLNSPLHF TGTGCCAGCAGTTTTTACATGGGGCAGGGGGCTACCTTAAATTCACCCCTCCACTTT
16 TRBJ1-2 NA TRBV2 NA CASSGEERISHYGYTF TGTGCCAGCAGTGGGGAGGAGAGGATTAGTCACTATGGCTACACCTTC
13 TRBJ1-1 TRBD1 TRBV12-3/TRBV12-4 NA CASRWTGAIEAFF TGTGCCAGCAGATGGACAGGGGCGATTGAAGCTTTCTTT